A selection of T cell receptor beta chains follows, all from one sample in a study of blood T cell repertoires in COVID-19. The table came from immunoSEQ multiplex PCR; TCRdb's copy has only in-frame clones and leaves some out. The sample shows about 240,000 clones, about 80% of them seen only once. The sample consisted of peripheral blood. The receptors come from a young man who had recovered from COVID-19. The CDR3 runs from the conserved cysteine through the conserved F or W. Fields, in order: clone size, V gene, J gene, D gene, CDR3 DNA, CDR3 protein. D genes are given only for firm matches. Clone size is shown for a subset of rows, as once, few, many or a class of expanded clone.

abundance: once
v_gene: TRBV4-1
j_gene: TRBJ2-2
d_gene: TRBD2
CDR3nt: TGCGCCAGCAGACCCAGCGGACTAGCGGGGGGGAACACCGGGGAGCTGTTTTTT
CDR3aa: CASRPSGLAGGNTGELFF

abundance: -
v_gene: TRBV5-1
j_gene: TRBJ2-5
d_gene: -
CDR3nt: TGCGCCAGCACCCGCTCCGGTGACCAAGAGACCCAGTACTTC
CDR3aa: CASTRSGDQETQYF

abundance: few
v_gene: TRBV5-4
j_gene: TRBJ1-2
d_gene: -
CDR3nt: TGTGCCAGCAGCTGGGGCTCGGGGGAAGATGGCTACACCTTC
CDR3aa: CASSWGSGEDGYTF

abundance: -
v_gene: TRBV5-6
j_gene: TRBJ1-5
d_gene: -
CDR3nt: TGTGCCAGCAGCTCCCCAGGGGTAAATCAGCCCCAGCATTTT
CDR3aa: CASSSPGVNQPQHF

abundance: -
v_gene: TRBV27
j_gene: TRBJ2-7
d_gene: -
CDR3nt: TGTGCCAGCAGTTTTACCGGTCGCGAGCAGTACTTC
CDR3aa: CASSFTGREQYF

abundance: -
v_gene: TRBV4-2
j_gene: TRBJ2-1
d_gene: -
CDR3nt: TGTGCCAGCAGCCAAGATCCCGGAGCGAGCTCCTACAATGAGCAGTTCTTC
CDR3aa: CASSQDPGASSYNEQFF

abundance: -
v_gene: TRBV5-3
j_gene: TRBJ2-1
d_gene: -
CDR3nt: TGTGCCAGAACTGAGACTTTCTACAATGAGCAGTTCTTC
CDR3aa: CARTETFYNEQFF

abundance: -
v_gene: TRBV3-1/TRBV3-2
j_gene: TRBJ2-1
d_gene: -
CDR3nt: TGTGCCAGCAGCCAGGGGGGACTGTTCAATGAGCAGTTCTTC
CDR3aa: CASSQGGLFNEQFF

abundance: once
v_gene: TRBV19
j_gene: TRBJ2-2
d_gene: -
CDR3nt: TGTGCCAGTACCGAAACTCGGTTTGGCGGGGAGCTGTTTTTT
CDR3aa: CASTETRFGGELFF

abundance: few
v_gene: TRBV18
j_gene: TRBJ2-7
d_gene: -
CDR3nt: TGTGCCAGCTCACCCCGGACAGCCATTACCTACGAGCAGTACTTC
CDR3aa: CASSPRTAITYEQYF

abundance: -
v_gene: TRBV3-1/TRBV3-2
j_gene: TRBJ1-6
d_gene: -
CDR3nt: TGTGCCAGCACCAAGGCCTTGGGTGGGGCGAGTTCACCCCTCCACTTT
CDR3aa: CASTKALGGASSPLHF

abundance: -
v_gene: TRBV10-2
j_gene: TRBJ1-3
d_gene: TRBD1
CDR3nt: TGCGCCAGCGGAAACAGGGGGCCTGGAAACACCATATATTTT
CDR3aa: CASGNRGPGNTIYF

abundance: -
v_gene: TRBV24-1
j_gene: TRBJ2-3
d_gene: TRBD1
CDR3nt: TGTGCCACCAGTGACCCTACGACAGGGGCAGATACGCAGTATTTT
CDR3aa: CATSDPTTGADTQYF

abundance: -
v_gene: TRBV10-3
j_gene: TRBJ1-2
d_gene: -
CDR3nt: TGTGCCATCAGTGAGTCGATTGCGGGGGACTATGGCTACACCTTC
CDR3aa: CAISESIAGDYGYTF

abundance: -
v_gene: TRBV5-1
j_gene: TRBJ1-4
d_gene: -
CDR3nt: TGCGCCAGCAGTGGGGGGGCGAGTGAAAAACTGTTTTTT
CDR3aa: CASSGGASEKLFF